This is a list of T cell receptor beta chains from one sample in a study of CD8 T cells in ankylosing spondylitis. TCRdb used MiXCR to reprocess the 5' RACE reads, holding one entry per CDR3 protein. This sample has roughly 39,000 distinct CDR3 sequences, with roughly 2.5% found just once. Sequencing was done on a sample of blood, either unsorted or a sorted T cell fraction (not recorded which). The source is a male donor with ankylosing spondylitis or in good health (not recorded which). CDR3s include the opening cysteine and the closing phenylalanine or tryptophan. A D gene is named only where the DNA matches it firmly. Expanded clones get a size class; other rows say once, few or many, or leave the size out.

j_call d_call clone_size v_call cdr3_aa cdr3_nt
TRBJ1-6 TRBD1 many TRBV9 CASSAVRGNSPLHF TGTGCCAGCAGCGCCGTCAGGGGGAATTCACCCCTCCACTTT
TRBJ2-7 TRBD2 many TRBV9 CASSVEGLAGVYEQYF TGTGCCAGCAGCGTGGAGGGACTAGCGGGAGTCTACGAGCAGTACTTC
TRBJ2-5 NA many TRBV9 CASSSQGSGETQYF TGTGCCAGCAGCTCTCAAGGCTCCGGGGAGACCCAGTACTTC
TRBJ1-6 NA many TRBV9 CASSGGVNSPLHF TGTGCCAGCAGCGGCGGGGTGAATTCACCCCTCCACTTT
TRBJ2-1 NA NA TRBV9 CASSVIGDLSYNEQFF TGTGCCAGCAGCGTAATTGGGGACCTCTCCTACAATGAGCAGTTCTTC
TRBJ2-4 NA many TRBV9 CASSVDRAGNIQYF TGTGCCAGCAGCGTAGATAGGGCAGGAAACATTCAGTACTTC
TRBJ2-5 NA many TRBV9 CASSLIGTETQYF TGTGCCAGCAGCCTCATAGGGACGGAGACCCAGTACTTC
TRBJ2-3 NA many TRBV9 CASSVNLFRTDTQYF TGTGCCAGCAGCGTAAATCTGTTCCGCACAGATACGCAGTATTTT
TRBJ2-3 TRBD1 many TRBV9 CASSLRIQDRMNTDTQYF TGTGCCAGCAGCTTACGCATTCAGGACAGGATGAACACAGATACGCAGTATTTT
TRBJ2-1 TRBD2 many TRBV9 CASSPRLAGNSYNEQFF TGTGCCAGCAGCCCCCGACTAGCGGGTAACTCCTACAATGAGCAGTTCTTC
TRBJ2-2 TRBD2 many TRBV9 CASNLGLAANTGELFF TGTGCCAGCAACCTCGGACTAGCGGCGAACACCGGGGAGCTGTTTTTT
TRBJ2-5 NA many TRBV9 CASSVGVFETQYF TGTGCCAGCAGCGTAGGGGTCTTCGAGACCCAGTACTTC
TRBJ2-1 NA many TRBV9 CASNSGTRSDEQFF TGTGCCAGCAACTCCGGGACCCGGAGCGATGAGCAGTTCTTC
TRBJ1-1 NA many TRBV9 CASRRSWAMNTEAFF TGTGCCAGCAGAAGAAGCTGGGCCATGAACACTGAAGCTTTCTTT
TRBJ2-7 TRBD1 many TRBV9 CASSPIPGQGAYEQYF TGTGCCAGCAGCCCCATCCCGGGACAGGGGGCCTACGAGCAGTACTTC
TRBJ2-2 TRBD2 medium-sized TRBV9 CASSVALPSGRTSTGELFF TGTGCCAGCAGCGTAGCTCTCCCTAGCGGGAGGACCTCAACCGGGGAGCTGTTTTTT
TRBJ2-1 NA many TRBV9 CASSAAEWEQFF TGTGCCAGCAGCGCCGCGGAGTGGGAGCAGTTCTTC
TRBJ2-1 NA many TRBV9 CASSLLEGSYNEQFF TGTGCCAGCAGCCTCCTAGAGGGATCCTACAATGAGCAGTTCTTC
TRBJ1-6 TRBD1 many TRBV9 CASSVDRGAYNSPLHF TGTGCCAGCAGCGTTGACAGGGGGGCCTATAATTCACCCCTCCACTTT
TRBJ2-3 NA many TRBV9 CASSVGGASYDTQYF TGTGCCAGCAGCGTCGGGGGAGCTTCATATGATACGCAGTATTTT
TRBJ2-2 NA many TRBV9 CASSPTVYTNTGELFF TGTGCCAGCAGCCCGACAGTTTATACGAACACCGGGGAGCTGTTTTTT
TRBJ2-7 NA many TRBV9 CASSVGDSKSEQYF TGTGCCAGCAGCGTAGGGGACTCCAAGAGCGAGCAGTACTTC
TRBJ2-7 NA many TRBV9 CASSVGGTQVSYEQYF TGTGCCAGCAGCGTAGGCGGGACTCAAGTCTCCTACGAGCAGTACTTC
TRBJ2-3 NA many TRBV9 CASSPSTDTQYF TGTGCCAGCAGCCCCAGTACAGATACGCAGTATTTT
TRBJ2-5 TRBD1 many TRBV9 CASSVAGGRVETQYF TGTGCCAGCAGCGTAGCAGGGGGCAGAGTGGAGACCCAGTACTTC
TRBJ1-4 NA many TRBV9 CASSVLWGSNEKLFF TGTGCCAGCAGCGTTTTGTGGGGCTCTAATGAAAAACTGTTTTTT
TRBJ2-7 TRBD2 many TRBV9 CASSVLAGVPEQYF TGTGCCAGCAGCGTATTAGCGGGGGTTCCCGAGCAGTACTTC
TRBJ2-1 TRBD1 many TRBV9 CASSPGQGGGNEQFF TGTGCCAGCAGCCCAGGACAGGGAGGAGGCAATGAGCAGTTCTTC
TRBJ2-1 TRBD2 medium-sized TRBV29-1 CSVPRGENEQFF TGCAGCGTTCCTCGGGGGGAAAATGAGCAGTTCTTC
TRBJ2-2 NA many TRBV9 CASSEAQGGELFF TGTGCCAGCAGCGAGGCCCAGGGGGGGGAGCTGTTTTTT
TRBJ1-2 TRBD1 many TRBV9 CASSASGTGSGYTF TGTGCCAGCAGCGCATCCGGGACAGGGTCTGGCTACACCTTC
TRBJ2-5 TRBD1 many TRBV9 CASSVAPGGSSETQYF TGTGCCAGCAGCGTAGCCCCAGGGGGATCATCGGAGACCCAGTACTTC
TRBJ2-7 NA many TRBV9 CASSVGTRGYEQYF TGTGCCAGCAGCGTTGGCACTAGAGGGTACGAGCAGTACTTC
TRBJ2-7 TRBD2 many TRBV9 CASSVEGGRGAYEQYF TGTGCCAGCAGCGTAGAGGGCGGGAGGGGGGCCTACGAGCAGTACTTC
TRBJ2-2 NA many TRBV9 CASSVLPGHANTGELFF TGTGCCAGCAGCGTACTGCCGGGACACGCGAACACCGGGGAGCTGTTTTTT
TRBJ2-1 NA many TRBV9 CASSVGVRSYNEQFF TGTGCCAGCAGCGTAGGCGTGAGATCCTACAATGAGCAGTTCTTC
TRBJ1-3 NA once TRBV9 CASSALGGTALNTIYF TGTGCCAGCAGCGCCCTGGGGGGGACTGCTCTAAACACCATATATTTT
TRBJ1-6 NA many TRBV9 CASSVNRVHSPLHF TGTGCCAGCAGCGTGAACAGGGTGCATTCACCCCTCCACTTT
TRBJ2-2 TRBD2 many TRBV9 CASSVQQRGNGELFF TGTGCCAGCAGCGTCCAGCAGCGGGGAAACGGGGAGCTGTTTTTT
TRBJ2-1 NA many TRBV9 CASSVARYNEQFF TGTGCCAGCAGCGTAGCTCGGTACAATGAGCAGTTCTTC
TRBJ2-1 NA many TRBV9 CASSVASLGDYNEQFF TGTGCCAGCAGCGTAGCATCTTTGGGGGACTACAATGAGCAGTTCTTC
TRBJ2-2 TRBD2 many TRBV9 CASSSLAGTTNTGELFF TGTGCCAGCAGCTCATTAGCGGGAACGACGAACACCGGGGAGCTGTTTTTT
TRBJ1-1 NA many TRBV9 CASSVGVRDTEAFF TGTGCCAGCAGCGTGGGAGTTAGGGACACTGAAGCTTTCTTT
TRBJ2-1 TRBD1 many TRBV9 CASSVFALGQGYNEQFF TGTGCCAGCAGCGTTTTTGCGTTAGGACAGGGCTACAATGAGCAGTTCTTC
TRBJ1-2 NA many TRBV9 CASSVGRTNNYGYTF TGTGCCAGCAGCGTAGGACGGACGAATAACTATGGCTACACCTTC
TRBJ2-2 NA many TRBV9 CASSVPAGELFF TGTGCCAGCAGCGTTCCAGCCGGGGAGCTGTTTTTT
TRBJ2-5 TRBD2 many TRBV9 CASSAGGFGEETQYF TGTGCCAGCAGCGCCGGGGGGTTTGGGGAAGAGACCCAGTACTTC